This T cell receptor beta chain appears in the sequencing data of a study of the immune and genomic landscape of osteosarcoma. The study, taken as a whole, reports: Productive clonality stayed low overall, though C3 exceeded C1. Reference clonality came from outside normal skin and healthy blood, not matched tissue. Limited clonal expansion was suggested by productive clonality averaging approximately 0.093, maximum around 0.33.

The sample holds one count of this clone. The antigen remains undetermined. V lost 5 bases to trimming and J lost 2 bases, with 10 bases between them. Looked up from germline, CDR1 is LNHDA and CDR2 is SQIVND (reference sequence). The CDR3 is made up of 14 amino acids. Sequenced by immunoSEQ multiplex PCR; TCRdb stores in-frame clones only, minus some. The sample consists of about 1,100 clones, roughly two thirds of them appearing once. The sample consisted of tumor tissue from a local recurrence in the femur. This receptor was identified in a man aged 70 or older with osteosarcoma. This chain joins TRBV19 and TRBJ2-1; D is ambiguous. The CDR3 sequence is CASSEGETYNEQFF. The DNA for the CDR3 is TGTGCCAGTAGTGAAGGAGAAACCTACAATGAGCAGTTCTTC.